This T cell receptor (beta chain) was found in a study of cytomegalovirus exposure and HLA in healthy donors. Study in general: Within the Caucasian-associated ancestry cluster were 81% of the roughly 380 genotyped donors.

This clone showed up just a few times. 13 Jbeta primers and 60 Vbeta primers were used for the PCR. TCRdb keeps only in-frame clones here, not all; method: immunoSEQ multiplex PCR. Of about 130,000 clones detected, about 10% appear once; the ten largest clones hold approximately 4.4%. The study sampled nominally healthy donors, though unrecorded immune exposures were likely. Sequences were obtained from PBMCs. This sequence originates from a woman younger than 30 in good health and CMV-seropositive.

CDR3 sequence reads: CATRTGLNTEAFF. The DNA for the CDR3 is TGTGCCACTAGGACAGGACTGAACACTGAAGCTTTCTTT. This chain connects TRBV6-5 to TRBJ1-1; TRBD1 matches at 7 bases. The junction had 5 bases not matched to a gene; V was cut back by 10 bases and J by 0 bases. The CDR3 runs 13 residues. Germline values: CDR1 MNHEY, CDR2 SVGAGI.